The rows below give T cell receptor beta chains drawn from one sample of a study of beta chain features in type 1 diabetes. Profiled with immunoSEQ multiplex PCR; TCRdb holds only in-frame clones, not every one. This repertoire shows hundreds of thousands of clones, 30% found once; its top ten account for around 0.065%. What was sequenced was naive CD4+ T cells from blood. These receptors originate from a young man in good health. Both conserved end residues are part of each CDR3. Each record gives: J gene, D gene, clone size, V gene, CDR3 DNA, CDR3 protein. D genes are given only for firm matches. For some rows the clone size is stated as once, few or many, or as a class when expanded; others skip it.

j_call: TRBJ1-4; d_call: NA; clone_size: few; v_call: TRBV25-1; cdr3_nt: TGTGCCAGCAGTGACGCCTCGGGGAGTGAAAAACTGTTTTTT; cdr3_aa: CASSDASGSEKLFF
j_call: TRBJ2-7; d_call: TRBD1; clone_size: few; v_call: TRBV6-5; cdr3_nt: TGTGCCAGCAGACGCTCGGGGACAGGATCACCCGAGCAGTACTTC; cdr3_aa: CASRRSGTGSPEQYF
j_call: TRBJ1-5; d_call: TRBD1; clone_size: NA; v_call: TRBV30; cdr3_nt: TGTGCCTGGAGTCGACAGGGCGATCAGCCCCAGCATTTT; cdr3_aa: CAWSRQGDQPQHF
j_call: TRBJ2-3; d_call: NA; clone_size: few; v_call: TRBV30; cdr3_nt: TGTGCCTGGAGGGGGGGAGCCCAAGATACGCAGTATTTT; cdr3_aa: CAWRGGAQDTQYF
j_call: TRBJ1-1; d_call: NA; clone_size: few; v_call: TRBV19; cdr3_nt: TGTGCCAGTAGTATAGAGGGCTTTAAGAACACTGAAGCTTTCTTT; cdr3_aa: CASSIEGFKNTEAFF
j_call: TRBJ2-7; d_call: TRBD2; clone_size: NA; v_call: TRBV6-6; cdr3_nt: TGTGCCAGCAGTGCCGGGACTAGCGGAATCTCCTACGAGCAGTACTTC; cdr3_aa: CASSAGTSGISYEQYF
j_call: TRBJ2-3; d_call: TRBD2; clone_size: NA; v_call: TRBV27; cdr3_nt: TGTGCCAGCAGGCCCTGGCGGGAGGGCCTTGAAGATACGCAGTATTTT; cdr3_aa: CASRPWREGLEDTQYF
j_call: TRBJ2-4; d_call: TRBD1; clone_size: NA; v_call: TRBV18; cdr3_nt: TGTGCCAGCTCCCCCGACAGGGTCGGAAACATTCAGTACTTC; cdr3_aa: CASSPDRVGNIQYF
j_call: TRBJ2-1; d_call: TRBD2; clone_size: few; v_call: TRBV5-1; cdr3_nt: TGCGCCAGCAGCTTGGGACTAGCCTCCTACAATGAGCAGTTCTTC; cdr3_aa: CASSLGLASYNEQFF
j_call: TRBJ2-1; d_call: NA; clone_size: few; v_call: TRBV7-2; cdr3_nt: TGTGCCAGCAGCCTCACCGGAGGGGTCTACAATGAGCAGTTCTTC; cdr3_aa: CASSLTGGVYNEQFF
j_call: TRBJ2-3; d_call: TRBD1; clone_size: NA; v_call: TRBV7-8; cdr3_nt: TGTGCCAGCAGCTTAGTTACAGGGGGTTTCACAGATACGCAGTATTTT; cdr3_aa: CASSLVTGGFTDTQYF
j_call: TRBJ2-2; d_call: NA; clone_size: NA; v_call: TRBV29-1; cdr3_nt: TGCAGCGTTGAAGGGGTCACCGGGGAGCTGTTTTTT; cdr3_aa: CSVEGVTGELFF
j_call: TRBJ1-2; d_call: NA; clone_size: few; v_call: TRBV6-6; cdr3_nt: TGTGCCAGCAGGGTACCGGCCAGCGGCTACACCTTC; cdr3_aa: CASRVPASGYTF
j_call: TRBJ1-2; d_call: NA; clone_size: few; v_call: TRBV4-2; cdr3_nt: TGTGCCAGCAGCCACACAGGCCCGAACTATGGCTACACCTTC; cdr3_aa: CASSHTGPNYGYTF
j_call: TRBJ2-1; d_call: TRBD2; clone_size: NA; v_call: TRBV10-3; cdr3_nt: TGTGCCATCAGTTCGGCCGACGGGAGGGCGTGGTTCTTC; cdr3_aa: CAISSADGRAWFF
j_call: TRBJ2-1; d_call: TRBD2; clone_size: few; v_call: TRBV5-6; cdr3_nt: TGTGCCAGCAGCTCCTACGGGAGGACGAGGAATGAGCAGTTCTTC; cdr3_aa: CASSSYGRTRNEQFF
j_call: TRBJ2-2; d_call: NA; clone_size: NA; v_call: TRBV29-1; cdr3_nt: TGCAGCGTTGAGCGCAGTGGGGTCACCGGGGAGCTGTTTTTT; cdr3_aa: CSVERSGVTGELFF
j_call: TRBJ2-5; d_call: NA; clone_size: few; v_call: TRBV6-5; cdr3_nt: TGTGCCAGCCCAGACATCGGCTCCCTCCCCGAGACCCAGTACTTC; cdr3_aa: CASPDIGSLPETQYF
j_call: TRBJ1-4; d_call: NA; clone_size: few; v_call: TRBV27; cdr3_nt: TGTGCCAGCAGTTTAAAAGGGGGTGAAGAAAAACTGTTTTTT; cdr3_aa: CASSLKGGEEKLFF
j_call: TRBJ2-1; d_call: TRBD1; clone_size: NA; v_call: TRBV4-3; cdr3_nt: TGCGCCAGCAGCCAGTCACAGGGGGCCTACAATGAGCAGTTCTTC; cdr3_aa: CASSQSQGAYNEQFF
j_call: TRBJ1-2; d_call: NA; clone_size: NA; v_call: TRBV30; cdr3_nt: TGTGCCTGGGTCGCCCGTTTGAACTATGGCTACACCTTC; cdr3_aa: CAWVARLNYGYTF
j_call: TRBJ1-4; d_call: TRBD1; clone_size: few; v_call: TRBV4-3; cdr3_nt: TGCGCCAGCAGCCAAGAGGGGGACAGGGGAAATGAAAAACTGTTTTTT; cdr3_aa: CASSQEGDRGNEKLFF
j_call: TRBJ1-1; d_call: NA; clone_size: NA; v_call: TRBV20-1; cdr3_nt: TGCAGTGCTGGGGACTGGCGGGCTTTCTTT; cdr3_aa: CSAGDWRAFF
j_call: TRBJ2-1; d_call: TRBD2; clone_size: few; v_call: TRBV11-1; cdr3_nt: TGTGCCAGCAGCCACCCTGGCCTAGCGGGAGGGTCCTACAATGAGCAGTTCTTC; cdr3_aa: CASSHPGLAGGSYNEQFF
j_call: TRBJ2-7; d_call: NA; clone_size: NA; v_call: TRBV27; cdr3_nt: TGTGCCAGCAGTACCTGGACCCTACCTGGTTACGAGCAGTACTTC; cdr3_aa: CASSTWTLPGYEQYF
j_call: TRBJ2-1; d_call: TRBD2; clone_size: many; v_call: TRBV5-1; cdr3_nt: TGCGCCAGCAGCTTGGGACTAGCGGACTACAATGAGCAGTTCTTC; cdr3_aa: CASSLGLADYNEQFF
j_call: TRBJ2-1; d_call: TRBD2; clone_size: NA; v_call: TRBV4-1; cdr3_nt: TGCGCCAGCAGCCAAGTCGGGAGGTACAATGAGCAGTTCTTC; cdr3_aa: CASSQVGRYNEQFF
j_call: TRBJ2-1; d_call: NA; clone_size: NA; v_call: TRBV7-2; cdr3_nt: TGTGCCAGCAGCTTAGCCCCAGGTATTTTTGAGCAGTTCTTC; cdr3_aa: CASSLAPGIFEQFF
j_call: TRBJ2-1; d_call: NA; clone_size: NA; v_call: TRBV29-1; cdr3_nt: TGCAGCTCCAGAAGCTCCTACAATGAGCAGTTCTTC; cdr3_aa: CSSRSSYNEQFF
j_call: TRBJ2-3; d_call: NA; clone_size: NA; v_call: TRBV30; cdr3_nt: TGTGCCTGCTCTACCGCCGGGACATCCCTAGGGGCAGATACGCAGTATTTT; cdr3_aa: CACSTAGTSLGADTQYF
j_call: TRBJ2-7; d_call: NA; clone_size: NA; v_call: TRBV9; cdr3_nt: TGTGCCAGCAGCGTATCGGCTAGCGCCGCCTACGAGCAGTACTTC; cdr3_aa: CASSVSASAAYEQYF
j_call: TRBJ2-2; d_call: TRBD2; clone_size: NA; v_call: TRBV12-5; cdr3_nt: TGTGCTAGTGCCTCCCCGGGACTAGTAGGCGGGGAGCTGTTTTTT; cdr3_aa: CASASPGLVGGELFF
j_call: TRBJ2-3; d_call: TRBD2; clone_size: few; v_call: TRBV29-1; cdr3_nt: TGCAGCGTTGGAGTGATGGTCTTAGCGGGCCGGGCCACAGATACGCAGTATTTT; cdr3_aa: CSVGVMVLAGRATDTQYF
j_call: TRBJ2-3; d_call: TRBD2; clone_size: NA; v_call: TRBV5-1; cdr3_nt: TGCGCCAGCAGCTTGGTAGCGGGAGCAGATACGCAGTATTTT; cdr3_aa: CASSLVAGADTQYF
j_call: TRBJ2-3; d_call: NA; clone_size: few; v_call: TRBV30; cdr3_nt: TGTGCCTGGAGTAAGGGGCCAGATACGCAGTATTTT; cdr3_aa: CAWSKGPDTQYF
j_call: TRBJ2-5; d_call: NA; clone_size: few; v_call: TRBV30; cdr3_nt: TGTGCCTGGAGTGTAATTTCATCGACCCAGTACTTC; cdr3_aa: CAWSVISSTQYF
j_call: TRBJ2-7; d_call: NA; clone_size: few; v_call: TRBV29-1; cdr3_nt: TGCAGCGTTGGGTACGCCTACGAGCAGTACTTC; cdr3_aa: CSVGYAYEQYF
j_call: TRBJ2-2; d_call: NA; clone_size: few; v_call: TRBV4-1; cdr3_nt: TGCGCCAGCAGCCCCCGGGACTCCGTCAAGACCGGGGAGCTGTTTTTT; cdr3_aa: CASSPRDSVKTGELFF
j_call: TRBJ2-3; d_call: NA; clone_size: few; v_call: TRBV20-1; cdr3_nt: TGCAGTGCCACGGGCGCAGATACGCAGTATTTT; cdr3_aa: CSATGADTQYF
j_call: TRBJ2-1; d_call: TRBD1; clone_size: few; v_call: TRBV2; cdr3_nt: TGTGCCAGCAGCACCGACAGGGGCTCCTACAATGAGCAGTTCTTC; cdr3_aa: CASSTDRGSYNEQFF
j_call: TRBJ1-3; d_call: NA; clone_size: NA; v_call: TRBV30; cdr3_nt: TGTGCCTGGCAATTGGGGAACTCTGGAAACACCATATATTTT; cdr3_aa: CAWQLGNSGNTIYF
j_call: TRBJ2-7; d_call: TRBD2; clone_size: NA; v_call: TRBV5-4; cdr3_nt: TGTGCCAGCAGCTTGGGGACTAGCGGTTCCAGGGGCTCCTACGAGCAGTACTTC; cdr3_aa: CASSLGTSGSRGSYEQYF
j_call: TRBJ2-3; d_call: TRBD2; clone_size: NA; v_call: TRBV7-9; cdr3_nt: TGTGCCAGCAGAGGACTAGCGGGAGTCCCGGATACGCAGTATTTT; cdr3_aa: CASRGLAGVPDTQYF
j_call: TRBJ2-3; d_call: NA; clone_size: NA; v_call: TRBV9; cdr3_nt: TGTGCCAGCAGCTTAAGCGGAGCCGGACCAGATACGCAGTATTTT; cdr3_aa: CASSLSGAGPDTQYF
j_call: TRBJ1-1; d_call: NA; clone_size: few; v_call: TRBV23-1; cdr3_nt: TGCGCCAGCAGTCCCCACCGCCAGGTGACACAAAACAAGTTGGAAGCTTTCTTT; cdr3_aa: CASSPHRQVTQNKLEAFF
j_call: TRBJ2-4; d_call: NA; clone_size: few; v_call: TRBV7-2; cdr3_nt: TGTGCCAGCAGCTTAAGATCGTGGGCGCAGGGGAACATTCAGTACTTC; cdr3_aa: CASSLRSWAQGNIQYF
j_call: TRBJ1-5; d_call: TRBD1; clone_size: NA; v_call: TRBV18; cdr3_nt: TGTGCCAGCTCCCTTGACAGGGCGAGACCCCAGCATTTT; cdr3_aa: CASSLDRARPQHF
j_call: TRBJ2-7; d_call: TRBD2; clone_size: few; v_call: TRBV30; cdr3_nt: TGTGCCTGGAGGGCTAGCGGGAGGAACGAGCAGTACTTC; cdr3_aa: CAWRASGRNEQYF
j_call: TRBJ1-4; d_call: TRBD1; clone_size: NA; v_call: TRBV7-9; cdr3_nt: TGTGCCAGCAGCTACCGACAGGGTCTCCGTTTT; cdr3_aa: CASSYRQGLRF
j_call: TRBJ1-1; d_call: NA; clone_size: NA; v_call: TRBV30; cdr3_nt: TGTGCCTGGAGAGGGGCCCTGAACACTGAAGCTTTCTTT; cdr3_aa: CAWRGALNTEAFF